Given below is one T cell receptor (beta chain) in context. Its antigen is still unknown. These data are taken from a study of T cells expressing NK-cell markers. About the research overall: Sorted CD3+CD56-NKG2C+, CD3+CD56+NKG2C+ and CD3+CD56+NKG2C- T cells supplied the TCR beta repertoires.

Study-level findings and limits: Top CD8+ clonotypes included the dominant CD3+CD56+NKG2C+ clonotypes in 6 or 7 donors.

The CDR3 is 17 amino acids. Germline assignment: CDR1 MDHEN and CDR2 SYDVKM. TCR beta libraries carry UMIs added by 5'RACE template switching. No DNA is given; TCRdb re-called the 5' RACE reads and lists each CDR3 protein once. Across a few hundred thousand distinct CDR3 sequences, the top ten clones capture around 5.2% of the sample. The chain employs TRBV28 and TRBJ1-2; TCRdb picks TRBD1, but there is no DNA to check that call. Material: blood T cells: a sorted CD56 or NKG2C T cell subset, CD4+ or CD8+ T cells, or bulk PBMC T cells (not recorded which). The source of this sequence is a man aged 18 to 69 in good health. This CDR3 reads CASSGAGTGSEIYGYTF.